This TCR beta chain was sequenced for a study of T cells in Graves' hyperthyroidism and ophthalmopathy. Across the whole study: The initial diagnosis was the point when peripheral blood was collected, ahead of any treatment. Whole-study findings and limits: Among clonotypes expanded in thyroid above 0.001, most were also found in blood.

Amplified TCR beta CDR3 regions derived from RNA transcripts. HTBI primers drove first-round RT-PCR of the TCR CDR3. TCRdb re-called the multiplex PCR reads with MiXCR, one entry per CDR3 protein. The profile shows about 600,000 distinct CDR3 sequences, over 12% of them singletons. As concerns this clonotype: Antigen: not known.

Source material for PBMCs was more than 7.5 ml fresh peripheral blood. This CDR3 contains 14 residues. Per the germline V gene, CDR1 is SQVTM and CDR2 is ANQGSEA. V shed 3 bases and J shed 3 bases, with 13 bases lying between them. This rearrangement joins TRBV29-1 to TRBJ2-3; perhaps TRBD1 as D (5 bases). The sample taken for sequencing was blood. The TCR was taken from a woman between 18 and 29 years old with Graves' ophthalmopathy. The CDR3 nucleotides read TGCAGCGTTGAGACCCAGGGTTGGACAGATACGCAGTATTTT. Encoded protein: CSVETQGWTDTQYF.